A selection of T cell receptor beta chains follows, all from one sample in a study of shared clonotypes between healthy human individuals. Libraries were prepared by immunoSEQ multiplex PCR; TCRdb keeps only in-frame clonotypes and omits some of them. This table holds 2 million to 2.5 million clones, over 90% found once. Sequencing was carried out using naive CD4+ T cells from PBMCs. The origin of the receptors is a man between 18 and 35 years old in good health. Some clones in this sample may be carry-over from other donors' samples. The CDR3 runs from the conserved cysteine through the conserved F or W. Each record gives: D gene, clone size, J gene, V gene, CDR3 protein, CDR3 DNA. A D gene is named only where the DNA matches it firmly. Size tells how often a clone was seen (once, few, many) or the class of an expanded clone, and some rows leave it out.

TRBD1 - TRBJ1-4 TRBV6-1 CASSEPRLQGRSEKLFF TGTGCCAGCAGTGAACCGAGACTACAGGGGAGAAGTGAAAAACTGTTTTTT
- - TRBJ2-7 TRBV30 CAWKADSYEQYF TGTGCCTGGAAAGCAGACTCCTACGAGCAGTACTTC
- - TRBJ1-2 TRBV27 CASSLWAGSYGYTF TGTGCCAGCAGTTTATGGGCAGGGAGCTATGGCTACACCTTC
TRBD2 - TRBJ2-7 TRBV5-8 CARRKLADSYEQYF TGTGCCAGGCGCAAGCTAGCGGACTCCTACGAGCAGTACTTC
TRBD1 - TRBJ2-6 TRBV28 CATTDRGGANVLTF TGTGCCACCACTGACAGGGGTGGGGCCAACGTCCTGACTTTC
TRBD1 once TRBJ1-4 TRBV5-1 CASSTSGTGLQKLFF TGCGCCAGCAGCACCTCCGGGACAGGGCTCCAAAAACTGTTTTTT
- - TRBJ1-1 TRBV5-1 CTSSLVGIQEAFF TGCACCAGCAGCTTGGTCGGGATTCAAGAAGCTTTCTTT
- - TRBJ2-7 TRBV11-2 CASSPSDGAGEQYF TGTGCCAGCAGCCCTTCAGACGGGGCTGGGGAGCAGTACTTC
- - TRBJ2-7 TRBV7-9 CASSLERQGGYEQYF TGTGCCAGCAGCTTAGAGCGGCAGGGGGGGTACGAGCAGTACTTC
TRBD1 once TRBJ1-1 TRBV5-1 CASSRETGDTEAFF TGCGCCAGCAGCCGTGAGACAGGGGATACTGAAGCTTTCTTT
- - TRBJ2-1 TRBV7-8 CATHPTDPFNNEQFF TGTGCCACGCACCCGACGGACCCTTTTAACAATGAGCAGTTCTTC
- - TRBJ2-7 TRBV11-2 CASSLVWSSYEQYF TGTGCCAGCAGCTTAGTCTGGAGCTCCTACGAGCAGTACTTC
TRBD1 - TRBJ1-1 TRBV7-9 CASSSWGTGQNTEAFF TGTGCCAGCAGCTCGTGGGGGACAGGGCAGAACACTGAAGCTTTCTTT
- - TRBJ2-1 TRBV5-1 CASSLEATLYNEQFF TGCGCCAGCAGCTTGGAGGCGACCCTCTACAATGAGCAGTTCTTC
TRBD2 - TRBJ2-1 TRBV11-2 CASSLWREVDYNEQFF TGTGCCAGCAGCTTATGGCGGGAGGTAGACTACAATGAGCAGTTCTTC
- - TRBJ2-7 TRBV2 CASSWTGEQYF TGTGCCAGCAGCTGGACTGGGGAGCAGTACTTC
TRBD1 - TRBJ1-2 TRBV28 CASSRDSTNYGYTF TGTGCCAGCAGCAGGGACAGTACTAACTATGGCTACACCTTC
TRBD1 - TRBJ2-1 TRBV4-3 CASSQGTGNYNEQFF TGCGCCAGCAGCCAAGGGACAGGAAACTACAATGAGCAGTTCTTC
- - TRBJ2-4 TRBV7-6 CASADIRMEAKNIQYF TGTGCCAGCGCGGACATCCGAATGGAAGCCAAAAACATTCAGTACTTC
TRBD1 - TRBJ1-4 TRBV6-1 CASTATGVEKLFF TGTGCCAGCACCGCGACAGGGGTTGAAAAACTGTTTTTT
TRBD2 - TRBJ2-2 TRBV28 CASSFGGLSGTSEHGELFF TGTGCCAGCAGTTTCGGCGGCCTCTCCGGGACTAGCGAACACGGGGAGCTGTTTTTT
TRBD1 - TRBJ2-5 TRBV5-1 CASSPGQGGTQYF TGCGCCAGCAGCCCAGGACAGGGCGGGACCCAGTACTTC
- - TRBJ1-1 TRBV5-6 CASSYLRDIPFPNTEAFF TGTGCCAGCAGCTACCTCCGGGACATACCCTTTCCGAACACTGAAGCTTTCTTT
TRBD2 - TRBJ2-3 TRBV5-1 CASSPGTSDPDTQYF TGCGCCAGCAGCCCCGGGACTAGCGATCCAGATACGCAGTATTTT
- - TRBJ1-1 TRBV7-6 CASSLNRNTEAFF TGTGCCAGCAGCTTAAACCGGAACACTGAAGCTTTCTTT
- once TRBJ2-3 TRBV5-6 CASSLGGRDTQYF TGTGCCAGCAGCTTAGGAGGGAGGGATACGCAGTATTTT
TRBD2 - TRBJ2-1 TRBV27 CASSPRTSGRATAFF TGTGCCAGCAGTCCTCGGACTAGCGGGAGGGCCACCGCGTTCTTC
TRBD1 - TRBJ2-7 TRBV5-1 CASSHQGTGIGEQYF TGCGCCAGCAGCCATCAAGGGACAGGGATAGGAGAGCAGTACTTC
TRBD2 - TRBJ2-3 TRBV27 CASSSRLAGGTSTDTQYF TGTGCCAGCAGTTCTCGGCTAGCGGGAGGAACTAGCACAGATACGCAGTATTTT
TRBD2 - TRBJ2-7 TRBV5-6 CASRQTSGPYEQYF TGTGCCAGCCGTCAAACTAGCGGACCCTACGAGCAGTACTTC
- - TRBJ1-1 TRBV2 CASGTEGRTEAFF TGTGCCAGCGGGACGGAGGGTCGCACTGAAGCTTTCTTT
- - TRBJ2-6 TRBV4-2 CASSQTDSSGANVLTF TGTGCCAGCAGCCAAACGGACAGCTCTGGGGCCAACGTCCTGACTTTC
- - TRBJ2-1 TRBV5-4 CASSHQDVPNEQFF TGTGCCAGCAGCCACCAGGACGTCCCGAATGAGCAGTTCTTC
- once TRBJ2-7 TRBV5-1 CASRPWGSYEQYF TGCGCCAGTAGACCCTGGGGCTCCTACGAGCAGTACTTC
- - TRBJ1-2 TRBV5-6 CASSFGVPGLYGYTF TGTGCCAGCAGCTTTGGGGTCCCGGGGCTCTATGGCTACACCTTC
- - TRBJ2-2 TRBV5-1 CASKILGTMNTGELFF TGCGCCAGCAAGATTTTGGGAACGATGAACACCGGGGAGCTGTTTTTT
TRBD1 - TRBJ2-7 TRBV6-5 CASRRQGDGAYEQYF TGTGCCAGCAGACGACAGGGTGATGGGGCCTACGAGCAGTACTTC
- - TRBJ1-2 TRBV10-3 CAISELVYGYTF TGTGCCATCAGTGAGCTCGTTTATGGCTACACCTTC
- - TRBJ1-2 TRBV28 CASSPVGLGYTF TGTGCCAGCAGTCCGGTGGGGCTTGGCTACACCTTC
TRBD2 - TRBJ2-5 TRBV7-6 CASSLGLAGVVETQYF TGTGCCAGCAGCTTAGGACTAGCGGGAGTGGTGGAGACCCAGTACTTC
TRBD1 - TRBJ2-4 TRBV7-9 CASSPRTGALAKNIQYF TGTGCCAGCAGCCCCCGGACAGGGGCGCTAGCCAAAAACATTCAGTACTTC
- - TRBJ2-1 TRBV5-6 CASSSSGELNNEQFF TGTGCCAGCAGCTCCTCGGGGGAACTAAACAATGAGCAGTTCTTC
TRBD1 - TRBJ1-5 TRBV28 CASSLPGQGYQPQHF TGTGCCAGCAGTTTACCGGGACAGGGCTATCAGCCCCAGCATTTT
TRBD2 - TRBJ2-1 TRBV11-2 CASSLVQRGYNEQFF TGTGCCAGCAGCTTGGTCCAGCGGGGTTACAATGAGCAGTTCTTC
TRBD2 - TRBJ2-7 TRBV28 CASSLRLAEEAKPYEQYF TGTGCCAGCAGTTTAAGACTAGCGGAGGAGGCTAAGCCCTACGAGCAGTACTTC
- - TRBJ1-2 TRBV6-5 CASSYSGGDYGYTF TGTGCCAGCAGTTACTCTGGGGGGGACTATGGCTACACCTTC
- - TRBJ1-4 TRBV19 CASNGRDNEKLFF TGTGCCAGTAACGGACGGGATAATGAAAAACTGTTTTTT
- once TRBJ1-2 TRBV6-5 CASSSRTENYGYTF TGTGCCAGCAGCTCCAGAACAGAAAACTATGGCTACACCTTC
TRBD2 - TRBJ2-7 TRBV19 CASSIGLAGGQEQYF TGTGCCAGTAGTATCGGACTAGCGGGAGGGCAAGAGCAGTACTTC
- - TRBJ2-5 TRBV28 CATSQGLAETQYF TGTGCCACCTCCCAGGGGCTAGCGGAGACCCAGTACTTC
- - TRBJ1-5 TRBV5-5 CASSLEGPYSNQPQHF TGTGCCAGCAGCTTGGAGGGACCTTATAGCAATCAGCCCCAGCATTTT
- - TRBJ2-1 TRBV2 CASSRSEQFF TGTGCCAGCTCTCGATCTGAGCAGTTCTTC
- - TRBJ2-2 TRBV19 CASRTRGNTGELFF TGTGCCAGTAGAACTAGGGGGAACACCGGGGAGCTGTTTTTT